What follows are 5 T cell receptor beta chains derived from one specimen sequenced in a study of blood T cell repertoires in COVID-19. Measured with immunoSEQ multiplex PCR; TCRdb has only the in-frame clones, and not every one. Among roughly 300,000 clones, over 85% were seen once, and the ten largest hold 1.5% to 2%. Material: peripheral blood. These receptors all come from a woman between 25 and 40 years old with COVID-19, enrolled during active disease.

This clone was detected a few times. V gene TRBV5-1 combines with J gene TRBJ2-7; D may be TRBD1 (6 bases). Trimming left V 3 bases short and J 1 base short, with 11 bases between. The germline V gene has CDR1 SGHRS and CDR2 YFSETQ. This CDR3 is 14 amino acids long. This CDR3 reads CASSSADRSYEQYF. The CDR3 nucleotides are TGCGCCAGCAGCTCAGCCGACAGGTCCTACGAGCAGTACTTC.

The V gene is TRBV25-1, the J gene TRBJ2-1, with D unclear. The CDR3 length is 11 residues. Trimming took 2 bases from V and 9 from J, leaving 5 bases between them. Germline V gives CDR1 MGHDK, CDR2 SYGVNS. CDR3 sequence reads: CASSELGEQFF. The CDR3 region has the DNA TGTGCCAGCAGTGAACTAGGTGAGCAGTTCTTC.

This chain connects TRBV28 to TRBJ2-1; TRBD2 aligns across 11 bases. The CDR3 loop spans 15 amino acids. V shed 6 bases, J shed 4 bases, and the junction held 5 bases outside the gene matches. Germline CDR1 MDHEN, CDR2 SYDVKM. Here the CDR3 reads CASRLGTSGYNEQFF. CDR3 in DNA: TGTGCCAGCAGGCTGGGGACTAGCGGATACAATGAGCAGTTCTTC.

This chain connects TRBV19 to TRBJ2-1, with a tentative D call TRBD2 (6 bases). Germline assignment: CDR1 LNHDA and CDR2 SQIVND (reference sequence). Trimming removed 7 bases at V and 2 bases at J, with 18 bases between. There are 16 residues in the CDR3. CDR3 amino acids: CASTASGSITYNEQFF. CDR3 sequence (DNA): TGTGCCAGTACCGCCAGCGGGTCGATTACCTACAATGAGCAGTTCTTC.

This clone has more than one count but fewer than ten. The chain links TRBV2 to TRBJ1-2; 9 bases line up with TRBD1. The CDR3 contains 13 residues. V was pared by 11 bases and J by 8 bases, with 12 bases of the junction left unmatched. Germline-derived CDR1 and CDR2 are SNHLY and FYNNEI. The CDR3 nucleotides read TGTGCCTCCTCCCCCGGGACAGGGTTGGGCTACACCTTC. It codes for CASSPGTGLGYTF. The full variable domain, its missing parts supplied by reference TRBV2 and TRBJ1-2, is EPEVTQTPSHQVTQMGQEVILRCVPISNHLYFYWYRQILGQKVEFLVSFYNNEISEKSEIFDDQFSVERPDGSNFTLKIRSTKLEDSAMYFCASSPGTGLGYTFGSGTRLTVV.